This T cell receptor (beta chain) came from a study of T cell changes during pregnancy in multiple sclerosis. TCRdb keeps only in-frame clones here, not all; method: immunoSEQ multiplex PCR. The table records 70,000 or so clones, around 90% of them present only once. CDR3 size: 17 residues. Germline V gene lookup returns CDR1 SGHRS and CDR2 YFSETQ. V lost 3 bases, J lost 1 base, and 8 bases stayed unmatched. This clone was picked up one time. Sequencing was performed on CD4+ T cells from peripheral blood mononuclear cells, taken after pregnancy. This clonotype was sampled from a female donor with multiple sclerosis, enrolled in a pregnancy study. The V call is TRBV5-1, the J call TRBJ2-5, with 11 bases matching TRBD2. The CDR3 loop is CASSYVTSGTVQETQYF. The CDR3 DNA is TGCGCCAGCAGCTATGTGACTAGCGGGACCGTCCAAGAGACCCAGTACTTC.